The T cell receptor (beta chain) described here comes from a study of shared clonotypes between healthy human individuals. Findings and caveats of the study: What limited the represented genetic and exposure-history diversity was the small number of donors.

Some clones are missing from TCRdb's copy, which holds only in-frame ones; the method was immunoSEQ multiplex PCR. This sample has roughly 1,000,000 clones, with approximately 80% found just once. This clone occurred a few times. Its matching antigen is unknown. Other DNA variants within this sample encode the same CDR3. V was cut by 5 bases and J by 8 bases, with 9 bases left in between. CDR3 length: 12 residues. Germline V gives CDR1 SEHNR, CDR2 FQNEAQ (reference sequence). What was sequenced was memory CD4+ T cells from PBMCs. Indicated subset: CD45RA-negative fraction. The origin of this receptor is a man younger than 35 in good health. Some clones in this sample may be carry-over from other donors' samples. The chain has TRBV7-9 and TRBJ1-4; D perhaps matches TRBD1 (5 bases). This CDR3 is CASSPQGEKLFF. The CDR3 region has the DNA TGTGCCAGCAGCCCCCAGGGAGAAAAACTGTTTTTT.